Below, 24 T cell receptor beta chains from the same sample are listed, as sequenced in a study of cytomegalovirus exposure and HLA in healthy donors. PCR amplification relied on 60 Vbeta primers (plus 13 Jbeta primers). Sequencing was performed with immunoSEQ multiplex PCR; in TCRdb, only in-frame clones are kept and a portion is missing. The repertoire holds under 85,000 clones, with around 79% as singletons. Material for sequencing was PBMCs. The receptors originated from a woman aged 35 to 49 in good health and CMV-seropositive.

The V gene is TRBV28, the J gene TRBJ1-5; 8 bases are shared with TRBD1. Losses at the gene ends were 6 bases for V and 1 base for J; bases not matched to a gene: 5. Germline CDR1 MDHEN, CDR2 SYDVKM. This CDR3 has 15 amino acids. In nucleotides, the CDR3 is TGTGCCAGCAGACGGACAGGGTGGAGCAATCAGCCCCAGCATTTT. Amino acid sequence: CASRRTGWSNQPQHF.

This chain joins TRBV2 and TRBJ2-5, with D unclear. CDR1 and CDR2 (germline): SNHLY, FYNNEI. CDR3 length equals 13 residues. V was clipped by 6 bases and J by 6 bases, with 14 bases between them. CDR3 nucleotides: TGTGCCAGCAGCCCCGAGGCGAGGAAGACCCAGTACTTC. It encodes CASSPEARKTQYF.

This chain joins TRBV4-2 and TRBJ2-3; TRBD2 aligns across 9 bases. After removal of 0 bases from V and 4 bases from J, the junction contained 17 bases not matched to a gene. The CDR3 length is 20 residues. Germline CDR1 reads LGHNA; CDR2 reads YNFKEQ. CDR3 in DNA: TGTGCCAGCAGCCAAGATGTCGGGGTAGCGGGAGCCGCAATAGCAGATACGCAGTATTTT. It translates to CASSQDVGVAGAAIADTQYF.

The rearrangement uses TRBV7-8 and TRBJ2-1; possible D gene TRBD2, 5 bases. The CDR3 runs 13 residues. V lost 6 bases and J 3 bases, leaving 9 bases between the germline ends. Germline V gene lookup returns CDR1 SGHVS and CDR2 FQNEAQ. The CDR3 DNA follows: TGTGCCAGCAGTCCGGACTTCTACAATGAGCAGTTCTTC. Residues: CASSPDFYNEQFF.

The CDR3 protein is CASSSRRIANEQFF. The CDR3 DNA follows: TGTGCCAGCAGCTCTAGAAGAATAGCCAATGAGCAGTTCTTC. This rearrangement joins TRBV7-6 to TRBJ2-1; no definite D call. Germline assignment: CDR1 SGHVS and CDR2 FNYEAQ. V lost 4 bases and J 6 bases, leaving 13 bases between the germline ends. This CDR3 is built from 14 residues.

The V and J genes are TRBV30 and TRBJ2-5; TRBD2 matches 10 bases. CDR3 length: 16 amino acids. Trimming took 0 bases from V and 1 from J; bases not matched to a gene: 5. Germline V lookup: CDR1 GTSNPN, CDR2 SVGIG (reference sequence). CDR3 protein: CAWSVASGGVQETQYF. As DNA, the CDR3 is TGTGCCTGGAGTGTTGCTAGCGGGGGCGTCCAAGAGACCCAGTACTTC.

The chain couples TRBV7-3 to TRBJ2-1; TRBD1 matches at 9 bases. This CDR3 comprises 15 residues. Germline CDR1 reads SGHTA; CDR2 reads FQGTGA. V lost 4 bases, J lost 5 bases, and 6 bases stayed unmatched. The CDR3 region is CASSSGQGKDNEQFF. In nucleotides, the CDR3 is TGTGCCAGCAGCTCCGGACAGGGGAAGGACAATGAGCAGTTCTTC. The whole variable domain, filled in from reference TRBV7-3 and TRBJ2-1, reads GAGVSQTPSNKVTEKGKYVELRCDPISGHTALYWYRQSLGQGPEFLIYFQGTGAADDSGLPNDRFFAVRPEGSVSTLKIQRTERGDSAVYLCASSSGQGKDNEQFFGPGTRLTVL.

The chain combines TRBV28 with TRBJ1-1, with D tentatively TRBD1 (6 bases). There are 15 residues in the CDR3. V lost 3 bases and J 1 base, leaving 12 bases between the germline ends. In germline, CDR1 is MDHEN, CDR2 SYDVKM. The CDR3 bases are TGTGCCAGCAGTTTGTCCGGGGGGCAGAACACTGAAGCTTTCTTT. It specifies CASSLSGGQNTEAFF.

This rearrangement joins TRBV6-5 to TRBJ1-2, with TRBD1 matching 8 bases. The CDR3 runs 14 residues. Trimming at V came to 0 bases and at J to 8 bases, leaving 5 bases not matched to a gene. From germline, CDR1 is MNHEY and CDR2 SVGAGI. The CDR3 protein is CASSYSIQGEGYTF. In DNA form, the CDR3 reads TGTGCCAGCAGTTACTCGATACAGGGGGAAGGCTACACCTTC.

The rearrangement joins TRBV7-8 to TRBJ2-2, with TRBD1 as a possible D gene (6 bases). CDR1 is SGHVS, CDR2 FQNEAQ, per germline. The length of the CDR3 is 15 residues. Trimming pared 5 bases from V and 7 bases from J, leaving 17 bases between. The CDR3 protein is CASSPRQVLSGELFF. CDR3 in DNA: TGTGCCAGCAGCCCCCGACAGGTACTAAGCGGGGAGCTGTTTTTT.

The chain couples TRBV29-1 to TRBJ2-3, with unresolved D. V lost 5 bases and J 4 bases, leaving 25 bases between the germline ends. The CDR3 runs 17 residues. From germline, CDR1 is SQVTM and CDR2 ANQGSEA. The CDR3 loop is CSVPKRVNGVSPDTQYF. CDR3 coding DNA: TGCAGCGTTCCCAAACGGGTGAACGGAGTTTCGCCAGATACGCAGTATTTT.

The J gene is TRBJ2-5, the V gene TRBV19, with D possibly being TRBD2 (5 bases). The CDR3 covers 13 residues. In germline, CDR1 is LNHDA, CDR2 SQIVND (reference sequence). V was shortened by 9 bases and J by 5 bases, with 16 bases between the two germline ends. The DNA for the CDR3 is TGTGCCAGCAGTCAGCGGCGCCTGGAGACCCAGTACTTC. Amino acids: CASSQRRLETQYF.

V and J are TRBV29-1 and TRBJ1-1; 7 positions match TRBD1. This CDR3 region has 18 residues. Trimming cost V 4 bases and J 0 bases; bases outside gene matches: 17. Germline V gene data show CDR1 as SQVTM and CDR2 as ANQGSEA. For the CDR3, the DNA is TGCAGCGTTGCGCCGAAAAGAACCAGGGGGTTGGTGAACACTGAAGCTTTCTTT. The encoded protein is CSVAPKRTRGLVNTEAFF.

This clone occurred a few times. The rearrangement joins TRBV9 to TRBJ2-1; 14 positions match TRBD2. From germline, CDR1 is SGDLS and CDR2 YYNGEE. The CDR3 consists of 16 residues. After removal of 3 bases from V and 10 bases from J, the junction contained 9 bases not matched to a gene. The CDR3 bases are TGTGCCAGCAGCGCCCTCGGGACTAGCGGGAGCAGCGAGCAGTTCTTC. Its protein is CASSALGTSGSSEQFF.

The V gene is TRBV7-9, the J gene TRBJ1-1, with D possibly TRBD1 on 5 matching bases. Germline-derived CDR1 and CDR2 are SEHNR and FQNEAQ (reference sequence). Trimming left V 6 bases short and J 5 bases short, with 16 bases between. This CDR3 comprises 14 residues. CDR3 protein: CASSGEVRGTEAFF. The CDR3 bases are TGTGCCAGCAGTGGTGAAGTCCGGGGGACTGAAGCTTTCTTT.

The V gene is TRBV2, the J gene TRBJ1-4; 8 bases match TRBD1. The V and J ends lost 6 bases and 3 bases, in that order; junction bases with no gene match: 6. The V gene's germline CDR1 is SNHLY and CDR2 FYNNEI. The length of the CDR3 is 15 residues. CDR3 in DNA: TGTGCCAGCAGGAGACAGGGGACGGCTAATGAAAAACTGTTTTTT. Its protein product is CASRRQGTANEKLFF.

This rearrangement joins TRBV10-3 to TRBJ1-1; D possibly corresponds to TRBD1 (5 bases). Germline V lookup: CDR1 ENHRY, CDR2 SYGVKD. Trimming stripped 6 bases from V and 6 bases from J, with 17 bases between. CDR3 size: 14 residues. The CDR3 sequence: CAIRDTQGGAEAFF. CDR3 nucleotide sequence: TGTGCCATCAGGGACACCCAGGGAGGGGCTGAAGCTTTCTTT.

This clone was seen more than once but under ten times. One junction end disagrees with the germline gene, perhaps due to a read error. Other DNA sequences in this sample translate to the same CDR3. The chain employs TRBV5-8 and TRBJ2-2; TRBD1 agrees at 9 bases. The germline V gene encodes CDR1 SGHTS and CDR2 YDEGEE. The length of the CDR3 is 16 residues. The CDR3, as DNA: TGCGCCAGCAGCTCGGGACAGGGAGTGCACACCGGGGAGCTGTTTTTT. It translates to CASSSGQGVHTGELFF.

The CDR3 is CASRPSGQGSGEQYF. CDR3 sequence (DNA): TGTGCCAGCAGACCTTCGGGACAGGGATCTGGCGAGCAGTACTTC. The genes are TRBV6-5 and TRBJ2-7; 9 nucleotides line up with TRBD1. The CDR3 is 15 amino acids. Germline-derived CDR1 and CDR2 are MNHEY and SVGAGI. Unmatched junction bases numbered 12, after V lost 6 bases and J lost 6 bases.

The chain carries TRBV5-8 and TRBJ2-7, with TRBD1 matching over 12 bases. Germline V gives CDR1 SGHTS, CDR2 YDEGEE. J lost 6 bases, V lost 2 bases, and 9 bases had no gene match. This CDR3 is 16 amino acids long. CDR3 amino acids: CASSLILGQGASEQYF. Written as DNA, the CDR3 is TGTGCCAGCAGCTTAATTTTGGGACAGGGGGCCAGCGAGCAGTACTTC.

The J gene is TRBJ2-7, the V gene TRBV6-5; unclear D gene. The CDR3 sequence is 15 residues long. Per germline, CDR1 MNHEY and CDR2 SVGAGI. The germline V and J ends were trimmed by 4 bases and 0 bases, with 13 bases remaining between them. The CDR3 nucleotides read TGTGCCAGCAGTTCATCCCAACAGAGCTCCTACGAGCAGTACTTC. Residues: CASSSSQQSSYEQYF.

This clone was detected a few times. CDR3: CASSFQGMNTEAFF. DNA of the CDR3: TGTGCCAGCAGTTTTCAGGGTATGAACACTGAAGCTTTCTTT. The gene calls are TRBV6-6 and TRBJ1-1, with a weak D call TRBD1 (5 bases). Trimming shortened V by 4 bases and J by 0 bases, and 9 bases separated the two germline ends. Germline loops: CDR1 MNHNY, CDR2 SVGAGI (reference sequence). The CDR3 spans 14 residues.

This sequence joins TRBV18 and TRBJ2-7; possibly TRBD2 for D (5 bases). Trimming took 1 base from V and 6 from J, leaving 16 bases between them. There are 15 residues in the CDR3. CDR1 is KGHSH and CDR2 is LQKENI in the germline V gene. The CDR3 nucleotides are TGTGCCAGCTCACCACAGAGCCACTTAGGAGGCGAGCAGTACTTC. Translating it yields CASSPQSHLGGEQYF.

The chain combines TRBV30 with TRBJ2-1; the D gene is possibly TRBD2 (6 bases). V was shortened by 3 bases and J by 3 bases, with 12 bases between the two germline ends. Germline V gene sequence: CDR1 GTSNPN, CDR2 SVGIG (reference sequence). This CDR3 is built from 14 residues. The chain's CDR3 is CAWRGAGRYNEQFF. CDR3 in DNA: TGTGCCTGGAGGGGTGCGGGACGCTACAATGAGCAGTTCTTC.